This T cell receptor (beta chain) was sequenced during a study of cytomegalovirus exposure and HLA in healthy donors. Study-level background: Approximately 170 million T cells yielded 100 million or so unique TCR beta sequences in earlier analysis.

Amplification used 60 Vbeta primers and 13 Jbeta primers. Original analysis: An analysis that came later counted 73 million or so unique TCR beta chains, approximately 11 million shared. Only in-frame clones appear in the TCRdb table, and some are missing; sequencing was by immunoSEQ multiplex PCR. That table is the source of V, J and clone size, and D and trimming were worked out from the DNA. The sample carries some 170,000 clones, roughly 79% recorded once. Regarding this clone: The sample carries other DNA sequences with the same CDR3.

Material: PBMCs. The clonotype originates from a young man in good health and CMV-seropositive.

The CDR3 reads CASSSGTGFYEQYF. CDR3 bases: TGTGCCAGCAGTTCCGGGACAGGGTTCTACGAGCAGTACTTC. The V call is TRBV6-5, the J call TRBJ2-7; 9 nucleotides agree with TRBD1. Per the germline V gene, CDR1 is MNHEY and CDR2 is SVGAGI. Losses at the gene ends were 4 bases for V and 3 bases for J; bases not matched to a gene: 4. This CDR3 spans 14 amino acids.